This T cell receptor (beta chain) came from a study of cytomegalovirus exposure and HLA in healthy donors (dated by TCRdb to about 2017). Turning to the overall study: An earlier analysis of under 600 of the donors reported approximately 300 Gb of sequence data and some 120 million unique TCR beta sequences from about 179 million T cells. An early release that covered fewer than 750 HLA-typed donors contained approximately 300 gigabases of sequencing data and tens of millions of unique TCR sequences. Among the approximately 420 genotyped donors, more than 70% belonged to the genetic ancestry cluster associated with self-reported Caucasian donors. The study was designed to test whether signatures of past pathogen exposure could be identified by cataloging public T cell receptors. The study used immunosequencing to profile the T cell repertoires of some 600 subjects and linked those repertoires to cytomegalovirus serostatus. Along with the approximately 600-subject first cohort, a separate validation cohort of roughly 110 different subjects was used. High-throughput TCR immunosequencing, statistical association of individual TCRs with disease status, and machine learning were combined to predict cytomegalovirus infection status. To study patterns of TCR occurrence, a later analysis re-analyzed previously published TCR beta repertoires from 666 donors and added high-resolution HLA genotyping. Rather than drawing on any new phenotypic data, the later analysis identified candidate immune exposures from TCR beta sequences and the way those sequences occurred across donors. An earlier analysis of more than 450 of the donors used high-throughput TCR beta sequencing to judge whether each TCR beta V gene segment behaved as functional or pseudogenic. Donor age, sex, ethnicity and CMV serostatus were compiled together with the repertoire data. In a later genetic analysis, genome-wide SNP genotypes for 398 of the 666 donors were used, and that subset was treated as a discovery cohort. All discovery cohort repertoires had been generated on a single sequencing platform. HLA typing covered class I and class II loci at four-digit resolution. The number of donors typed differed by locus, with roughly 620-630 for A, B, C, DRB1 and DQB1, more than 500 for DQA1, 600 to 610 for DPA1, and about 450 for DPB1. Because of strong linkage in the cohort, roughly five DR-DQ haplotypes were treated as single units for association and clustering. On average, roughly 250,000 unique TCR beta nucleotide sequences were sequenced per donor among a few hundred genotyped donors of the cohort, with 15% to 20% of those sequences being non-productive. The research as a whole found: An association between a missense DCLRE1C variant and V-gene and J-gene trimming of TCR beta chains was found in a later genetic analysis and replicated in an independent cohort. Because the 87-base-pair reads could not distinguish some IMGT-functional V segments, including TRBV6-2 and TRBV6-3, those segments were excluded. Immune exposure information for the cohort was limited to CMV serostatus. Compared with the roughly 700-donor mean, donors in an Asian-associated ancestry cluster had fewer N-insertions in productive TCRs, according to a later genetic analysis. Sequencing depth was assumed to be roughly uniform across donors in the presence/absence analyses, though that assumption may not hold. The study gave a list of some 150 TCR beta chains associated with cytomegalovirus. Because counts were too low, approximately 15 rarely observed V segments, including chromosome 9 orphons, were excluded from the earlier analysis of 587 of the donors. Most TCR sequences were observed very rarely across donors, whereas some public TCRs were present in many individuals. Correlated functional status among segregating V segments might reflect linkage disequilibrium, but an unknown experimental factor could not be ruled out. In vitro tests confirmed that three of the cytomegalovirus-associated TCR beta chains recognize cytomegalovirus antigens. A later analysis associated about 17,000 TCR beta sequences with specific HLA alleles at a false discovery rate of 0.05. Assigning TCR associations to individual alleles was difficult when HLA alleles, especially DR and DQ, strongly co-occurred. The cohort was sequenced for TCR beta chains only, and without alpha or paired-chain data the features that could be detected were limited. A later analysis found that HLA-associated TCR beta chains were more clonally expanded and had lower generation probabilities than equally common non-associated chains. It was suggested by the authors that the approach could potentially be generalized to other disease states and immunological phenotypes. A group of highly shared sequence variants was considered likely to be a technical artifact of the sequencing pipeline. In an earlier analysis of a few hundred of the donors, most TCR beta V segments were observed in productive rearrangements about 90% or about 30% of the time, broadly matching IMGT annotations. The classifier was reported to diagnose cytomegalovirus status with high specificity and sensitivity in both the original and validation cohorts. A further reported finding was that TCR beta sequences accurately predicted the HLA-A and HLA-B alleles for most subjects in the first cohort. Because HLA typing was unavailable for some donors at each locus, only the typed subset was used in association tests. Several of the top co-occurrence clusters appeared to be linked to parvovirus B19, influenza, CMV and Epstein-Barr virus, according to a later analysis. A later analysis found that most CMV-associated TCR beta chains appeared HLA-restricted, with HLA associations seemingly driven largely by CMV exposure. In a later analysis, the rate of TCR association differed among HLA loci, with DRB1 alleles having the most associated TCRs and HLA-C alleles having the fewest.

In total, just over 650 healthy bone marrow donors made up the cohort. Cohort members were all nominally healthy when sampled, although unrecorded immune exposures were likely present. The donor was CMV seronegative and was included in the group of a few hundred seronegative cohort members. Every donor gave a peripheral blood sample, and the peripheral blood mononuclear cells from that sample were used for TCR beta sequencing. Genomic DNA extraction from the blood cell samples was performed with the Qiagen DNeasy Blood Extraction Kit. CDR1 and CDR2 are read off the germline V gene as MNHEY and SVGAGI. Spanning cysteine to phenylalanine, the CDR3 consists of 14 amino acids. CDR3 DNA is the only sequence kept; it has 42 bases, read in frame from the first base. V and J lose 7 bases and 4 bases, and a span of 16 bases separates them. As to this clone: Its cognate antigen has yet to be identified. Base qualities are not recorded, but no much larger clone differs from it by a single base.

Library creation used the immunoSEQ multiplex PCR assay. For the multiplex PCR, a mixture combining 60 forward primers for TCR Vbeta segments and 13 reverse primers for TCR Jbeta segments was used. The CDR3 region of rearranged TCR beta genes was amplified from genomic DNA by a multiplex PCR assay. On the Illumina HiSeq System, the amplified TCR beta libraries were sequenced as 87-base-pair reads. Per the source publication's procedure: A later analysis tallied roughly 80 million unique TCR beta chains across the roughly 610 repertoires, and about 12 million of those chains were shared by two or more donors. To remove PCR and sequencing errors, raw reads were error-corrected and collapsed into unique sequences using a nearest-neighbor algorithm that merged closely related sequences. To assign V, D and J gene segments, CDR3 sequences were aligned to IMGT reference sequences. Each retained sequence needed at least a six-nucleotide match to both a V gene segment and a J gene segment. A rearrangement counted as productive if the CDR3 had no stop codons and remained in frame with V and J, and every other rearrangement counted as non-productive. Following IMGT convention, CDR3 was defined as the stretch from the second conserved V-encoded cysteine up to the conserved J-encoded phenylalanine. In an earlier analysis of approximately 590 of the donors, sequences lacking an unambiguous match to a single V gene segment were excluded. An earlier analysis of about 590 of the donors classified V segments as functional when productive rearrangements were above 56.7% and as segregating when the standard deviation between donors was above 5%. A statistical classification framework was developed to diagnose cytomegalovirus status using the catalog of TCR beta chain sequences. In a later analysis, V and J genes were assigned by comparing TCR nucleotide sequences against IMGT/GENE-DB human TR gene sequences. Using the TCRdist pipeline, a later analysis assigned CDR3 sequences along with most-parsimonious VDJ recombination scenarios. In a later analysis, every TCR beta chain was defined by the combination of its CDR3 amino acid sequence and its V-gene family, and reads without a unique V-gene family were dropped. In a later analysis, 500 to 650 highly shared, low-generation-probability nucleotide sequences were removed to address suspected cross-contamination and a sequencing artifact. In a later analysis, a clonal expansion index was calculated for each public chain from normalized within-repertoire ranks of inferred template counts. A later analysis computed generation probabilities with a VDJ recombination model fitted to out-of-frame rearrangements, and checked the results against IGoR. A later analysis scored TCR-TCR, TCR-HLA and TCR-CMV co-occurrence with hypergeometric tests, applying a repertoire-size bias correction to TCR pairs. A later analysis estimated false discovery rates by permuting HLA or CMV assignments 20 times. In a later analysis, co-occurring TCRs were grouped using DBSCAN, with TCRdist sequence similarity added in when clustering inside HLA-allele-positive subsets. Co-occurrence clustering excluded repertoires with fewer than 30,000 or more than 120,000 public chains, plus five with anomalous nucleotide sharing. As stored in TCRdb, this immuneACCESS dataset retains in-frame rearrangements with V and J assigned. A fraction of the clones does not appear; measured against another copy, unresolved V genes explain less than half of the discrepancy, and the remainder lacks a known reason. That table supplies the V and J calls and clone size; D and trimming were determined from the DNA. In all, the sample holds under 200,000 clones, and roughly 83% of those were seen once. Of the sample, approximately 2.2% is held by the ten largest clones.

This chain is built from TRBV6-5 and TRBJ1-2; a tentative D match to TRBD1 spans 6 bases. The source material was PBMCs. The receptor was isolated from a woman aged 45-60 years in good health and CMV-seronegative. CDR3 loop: CASTRGGVGYGYTF. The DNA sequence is TGTGCCAGCACCCGAGGGGGGGTAGGCTATGGCTACACCTTC.